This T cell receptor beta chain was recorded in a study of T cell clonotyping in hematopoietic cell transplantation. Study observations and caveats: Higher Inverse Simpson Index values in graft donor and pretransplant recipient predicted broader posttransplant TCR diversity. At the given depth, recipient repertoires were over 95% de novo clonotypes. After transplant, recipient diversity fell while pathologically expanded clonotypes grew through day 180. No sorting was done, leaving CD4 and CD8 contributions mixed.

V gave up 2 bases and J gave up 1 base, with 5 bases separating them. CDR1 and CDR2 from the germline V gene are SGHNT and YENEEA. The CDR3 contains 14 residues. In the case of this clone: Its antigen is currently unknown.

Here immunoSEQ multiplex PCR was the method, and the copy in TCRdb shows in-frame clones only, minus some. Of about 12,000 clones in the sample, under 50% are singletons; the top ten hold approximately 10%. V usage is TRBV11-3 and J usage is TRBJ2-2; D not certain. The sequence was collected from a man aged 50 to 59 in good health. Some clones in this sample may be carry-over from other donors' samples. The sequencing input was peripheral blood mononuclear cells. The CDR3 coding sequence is TGTGCCAGCAGCTTAAACGGGAACACCGGGGAGCTGTTTTTT. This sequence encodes CASSLNGNTGELFF.